Listed below are T cell receptor beta chains from one sample, sequenced in a study of regulatory T cells in long-lasting Graves disease. MiXCR was run by TCRdb on the multiplex PCR reads, yielding one entry per CDR3 protein. This table has about 470,000 distinct CDR3 sequences, under 25% appearing once. The specimen comprised peripheral blood mononuclear cells (PBMCs), sampled when the disease was refractory, from a patient treated with antithyroid drugs. Receptor source: a female donor with Graves disease. The CDR3 runs from the conserved cysteine through the conserved F or W. Each record gives: J gene, clone size, V gene, D gene, CDR3 DNA, CDR3 protein. The D gene is left open where the match is weak. A clone size is listed for some rows: how often the clone was seen (once, few, many), or a class if it is expanded.

j_call: TRBJ2-7
clone_size: many
v_call: TRBV28
d_call: NA
cdr3_nt: TGTGCCAGCAGTTTACGGTACGAGCAGTACTTC
cdr3_aa: CASSLRYEQYF

j_call: TRBJ1-1
clone_size: many
v_call: TRBV28
d_call: TRBD1
cdr3_nt: TGTGCCAGCAGTTTATCCCGGACAGGGGACTTATGGGCTTTCTTT
cdr3_aa: CASSLSRTGDLWAFF

j_call: TRBJ2-7
clone_size: many
v_call: TRBV28
d_call: TRBD2
cdr3_nt: TGTGCCAGCAGTCAGCACCTTCCGGGACTAGCCGTCGAGCAGTACTTC
cdr3_aa: CASSQHLPGLAVEQYF

j_call: TRBJ2-7
clone_size: many
v_call: TRBV2
d_call: NA
cdr3_nt: TGTGCCAGCAGCGACGGGGTCCACGAGCAGTACTTC
cdr3_aa: CASSDGVHEQYF

j_call: TRBJ2-3
clone_size: NA
v_call: TRBV6-2/TRBV6-3
d_call: TRBD2
cdr3_nt: TGTGCCAGCAGTGAATTCCTAGCGGGAGTGGTTGGCACAGATACGCAGTATTTT
cdr3_aa: CASSEFLAGVVGTDTQYF

j_call: TRBJ2-7
clone_size: NA
v_call: TRBV28
d_call: NA
cdr3_nt: TGTGCCAGCAGCTTGCCGGGGGGCCCGTACGGGCAGTACTTC
cdr3_aa: CASSLPGGPYGQYF

j_call: TRBJ1-2
clone_size: many
v_call: TRBV12-3/TRBV12-4
d_call: TRBD1
cdr3_nt: TGTGCCAGCAGTTTAAGCCATCAGGGGGGCGGCTATGGCTACACCTTC
cdr3_aa: CASSLSHQGGGYGYTF

j_call: TRBJ1-6
clone_size: NA
v_call: TRBV7-9
d_call: TRBD1
cdr3_nt: TGTGCCAGCAGCTCCGAACCAGGGGGCTTAGATTCACCCCTCCACTTT
cdr3_aa: CASSSEPGGLDSPLHF

j_call: TRBJ2-7
clone_size: few
v_call: TRBV19
d_call: TRBD2
cdr3_nt: TGTGCCAGTAGTATAGCAGCGGGAGGGCCCTACGAGCAGTACTTC
cdr3_aa: CASSIAAGGPYEQYF

j_call: TRBJ2-1
clone_size: many
v_call: TRBV24-1
d_call: TRBD2
cdr3_nt: TGTGCCACCAGCGACGGACTAGCGGGAGTCATGTACAATGAGCAGTTCTTC
cdr3_aa: CATSDGLAGVMYNEQFF

j_call: TRBJ2-7
clone_size: many
v_call: TRBV6-1
d_call: TRBD2
cdr3_nt: TGTGCCAGGATCAGACTAGCGGGAGACATGGCCTACGAGCAGTACTTC
cdr3_aa: CARIRLAGDMAYEQYF

j_call: TRBJ2-7
clone_size: many
v_call: TRBV28
d_call: NA
cdr3_nt: TGTGCCAGCAGTTTATGGGCGGGACCTCAGGAGCAGTACTTC
cdr3_aa: CASSLWAGPQEQYF

j_call: TRBJ2-2
clone_size: few
v_call: TRBV4-1
d_call: NA
cdr3_nt: TGCGCCAGCAGCCAACCGACGAACACCGGGGAGCTGTTTTTT
cdr3_aa: CASSQPTNTGELFF

j_call: TRBJ2-2
clone_size: few
v_call: TRBV5-5
d_call: NA
cdr3_nt: NA
cdr3_aa: CASSSTGTGVTPGSCFF

j_call: TRBJ2-5
clone_size: many
v_call: TRBV11-2
d_call: NA
cdr3_nt: TGTGCCAGCAGCTTCGGATCGTTGGAAGAGACCCAGTACTTC
cdr3_aa: CASSFGSLEETQYF

j_call: TRBJ2-5
clone_size: NA
v_call: TRBV25-1
d_call: NA
cdr3_nt: TGTGCCTCACAGGGCGTAGGGGTGGGGACCCAGTACTTC
cdr3_aa: CASQGVGVGTQYF

j_call: TRBJ2-7
clone_size: many
v_call: TRBV11-2
d_call: TRBD2
cdr3_nt: TGTGCCAGCAGCCGCGCCATCGGACTAAGCGGGAGGTTGAGCTCCTACGAGCAGTACTTC
cdr3_aa: CASSRAIGLSGRLSSYEQYF

j_call: TRBJ2-1
clone_size: once
v_call: TRBV24-1
d_call: NA
cdr3_nt: TGTGCCACCAGTGAACCAGATACTAGAAAGCAGTTCTTC
cdr3_aa: CATSEPDTRKQFF

j_call: TRBJ1-1
clone_size: NA
v_call: TRBV4-3
d_call: NA
cdr3_nt: TGCGCCTGCAGCCAAGATTGGAGGGGGAACACTGAAGCTTTCTTT
cdr3_aa: CACSQDWRGNTEAFF

j_call: TRBJ2-5
clone_size: many
v_call: TRBV5-5
d_call: NA
cdr3_nt: TGTGCCAGCAGCTTGGAGGGGGTCCAAGAGACCCAGTACTTC
cdr3_aa: CASSLEGVQETQYF